This TCR beta chain appears in the sequencing data of a study of memory CD4+ T cells and cytomegalovirus serostatus. The sort gate was single viable CD3+CD4+CD8-CD45RO+ cells for memory CD4+ T cells. This CDR3 contains 15 residues. Germline-derived CDR1 and CDR2 are SGHNT and YENEEA. V gave up 0 bases and J gave up 1 base, with 9 bases separating them. The data were produced by immunoSEQ multiplex PCR, yet TCRdb's version contains in-frame clones alone and is incomplete. The sample records some 44,000 clones, around 80% being singletons. The chain couples TRBV11-3 to TRBJ2-5; D remains ambiguous. The specimen was memory CD4+ T cells from blood. This receptor was obtained from an adult in good health and CMV-seronegative. The DNA of the CDR3 is TGTGCCAGCAGCTTAGATCTGGGCAGCCAAGAGACCCAGTACTTC. Its protein is CASSLDLGSQETQYF.